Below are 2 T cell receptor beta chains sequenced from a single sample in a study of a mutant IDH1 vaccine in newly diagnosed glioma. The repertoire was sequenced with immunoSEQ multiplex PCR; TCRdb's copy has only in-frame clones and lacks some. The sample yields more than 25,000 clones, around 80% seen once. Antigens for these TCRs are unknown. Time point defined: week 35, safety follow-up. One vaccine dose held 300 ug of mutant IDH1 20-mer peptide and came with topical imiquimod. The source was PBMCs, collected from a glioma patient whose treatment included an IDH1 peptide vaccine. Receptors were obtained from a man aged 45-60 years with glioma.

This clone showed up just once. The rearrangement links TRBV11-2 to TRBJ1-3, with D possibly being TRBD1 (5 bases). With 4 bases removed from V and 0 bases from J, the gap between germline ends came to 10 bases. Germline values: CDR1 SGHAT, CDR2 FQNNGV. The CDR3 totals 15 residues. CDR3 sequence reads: CASSSGRVSGNTIYF. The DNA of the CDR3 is TGTGCCAGCAGCTCGGGACGGGTCTCTGGAAACACCATATATTTT. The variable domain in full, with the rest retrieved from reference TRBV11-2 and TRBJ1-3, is EAGVAQSPRYKIIEKRQSVAFWCNPISGHATLYWYQQILGQGPKLLIQFQNNGVVDDSQLPKDRFSAERLKGVDSTLKIQPAKLEDSAVYLCASSSGRVSGNTIYFGEGSWLTVV.

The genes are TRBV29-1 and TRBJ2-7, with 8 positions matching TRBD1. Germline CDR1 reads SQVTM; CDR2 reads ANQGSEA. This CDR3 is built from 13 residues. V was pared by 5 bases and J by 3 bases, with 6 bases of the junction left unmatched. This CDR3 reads CSVSRDRNYEQYF. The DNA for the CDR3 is TGCAGCGTTTCCAGGGACAGGAACTACGAGCAGTACTTC.